This entry lists 29 T cell receptor beta chains sequenced from one sample in a study of spatial heterogeneity in lung cancer (dated by TCRdb to between 2017 and 2020). Library prep was done by 5' RACE. The listed sequencing device is NextSeq 500. TCRdb passed the public sequencing reads through fastp at Q25 and MiXCR, retaining productive beta sequences. CDR3 protein sequences are deduplicated, and each keeps its most common genes and DNA. The sample table records about 43,000 distinct CDR3 sequences; more than 20% of these occur just once. The ten largest clones represent approximately 6.8% of the sample. The time point label corresponds to: blood at routine non-recurrence follow-up after resection. The sequences come from PBMCs, collected at follow-up. These receptors all come from a female donor with early-stage non-small cell lung cancer.

This clonotype was seen a handful of times. The gene calls are TRBV19 and TRBJ2-2; no clear D gene. Germline CDR1 LNHDA, CDR2 SQIVND (reference sequence). V lost 6 bases and J 4 bases, leaving 6 bases between the germline ends. The CDR3 length is 12 residues. The CDR3 nucleotides are TGTGCCAGTAGATACCTCACCGGGGAGCTGTTTTTT. Amino acids: CASRYLTGELFF.

This clonotype was detected a few times. The chain links TRBV9 to TRBJ2-2, with D possibly being TRBD1 or TRBD2 (6 bases each). Trimming left V 5 bases short and J 4 bases short, with 15 bases between. The CDR3 is 15 residues long. The germline CDR1 and CDR2 sequences are SGDLS and YYNGEE. As DNA, the CDR3 is TGTGCCAGCAGTCTTGTAGGGGGGAGCACCGGGGAGCTGTTTTTT. This translates into CASSLVGGSTGELFF.

The chain uses TRBV29-1 and TRBJ2-1, with 9 bases aligning to TRBD2. The CDR3 consists of 16 residues. CDR1 and CDR2 (germline): SQVTM, ANQGSEA. Trimming took 3 bases from V and 3 from J; bases not matched to a gene: 9. This chain's CDR3 is CSVEQSSSGIYNEQFF. Written as DNA, the CDR3 is TGCAGCGTTGAGCAATCTTCTAGCGGGATCTACAATGAGCAGTTCTTC.

The chain uses TRBV11-2 and TRBJ2-7; D is possibly TRBD2 (5 bases). Germline-derived CDR1 and CDR2 are SGHAT and FQNNGV. V was shortened by 1 base and J by 7 bases, with 11 bases between the two germline ends. The CDR3 contains 13 residues. The CDR3 nucleotides read TGTGCCAGCAGCTTAGCCCGGACGGGGGAGCAGTACTTC. It encodes CASSLARTGEQYF.

The rearrangement joins TRBV5-1 to TRBJ1-2; 9 positions match TRBD1. Losses at the gene ends were 0 bases for V and 4 bases for J; bases not matched to a gene: 1. This CDR3 is built from 14 residues. From germline, CDR1 is SGHRS and CDR2 YFSETQ. The CDR3 reads CASSLEGQGYGYTF. The CDR3 DNA reads as TGCGCCAGCAGCTTGGAGGGACAGGGCTATGGCTACACCTTC.

This clonotype has more than one count but fewer than ten. The chain combines TRBV4-1 with TRBJ2-5; D ambiguous. Trimming pared 3 bases from V and 5 bases from J, leaving 13 bases between. Germline CDR1 is MGHRA and CDR2 is YSYEKL. This CDR3 comprises 14 residues. CDR3 nucleotides: TGCGCCAGCAGCCACGAACACCTATGGGAGACCCAGTACTTC. Translating it yields CASSHEHLWETQYF.

Many counts were recorded for this clonotype. V and J are TRBV6-5 and TRBJ2-3; 11 bases line up with TRBD2. The CDR3 is 16 amino acids. Germline V CDR1 and CDR2: MNHEY, SVGAGI. V was pared by 5 bases and J by 6 bases, with 10 bases of the junction left unmatched. CDR3 amino acids: CASSQQGLADWDTQYF. In DNA form, the CDR3 reads TGTGCCAGCAGTCAGCAGGGACTAGCGGACTGGGATACGCAGTATTTT.

In nucleotides, the CDR3 is TGTGCCATCAGTGGCGAACAAAGCAATGAGCAGTTCTTC. It codes for CAISGEQSNEQFF. The chain is built from TRBV10-3 and TRBJ2-1; D unclear. From germline, CDR1 is ENHRY and CDR2 SYGVKD. The CDR3 totals 13 residues. Trimming took 4 bases from V and 6 from J, leaving 10 bases between them.

The gene calls are TRBV29-1 and TRBJ1-1; D not certain. CDR1 and CDR2 (germline): SQVTM, ANQGSEA. V dropped 4 bases and J dropped 4 bases, with 13 bases sitting between them. CDR3 length equals 13 residues. Here the CDR3 DNA reads TGCAGCGTTGGAGGAGGGATAAGCACTGAAGCTTTCTTT. Translation: CSVGGGISTEAFF.

This clonotype was counted a few times. The V call is TRBV7-8, the J call TRBJ1-1; no firm D call. Germline CDR1 is SGHVS and CDR2 is FQNEAQ. CDR3 length equals 16 residues. V was clipped by 1 base and J by 6 bases, with 18 bases between them. The CDR3 nucleotides are TGTGCCAGCAGCTTAGTTAGGCTAAGCGGGCACGCTGAAGCTTTCTTT. It yields the protein CASSLVRLSGHAEAFF. Full variable domain (missing parts from reference TRBV7-8 and TRBJ1-1): GAGVSQSPRYKVAKRGQDVALRCDPISGHVSLFWYQQALGQGPEFLTYFQNEAQLDKSGLPSDRFFAERPEGSVSTLKIQRTQQEDSAVYLCASSLVRLSGHAEAFFGQGTRLTVV.

This clonotype was observed a few times. The V gene is TRBV20-1, the J gene TRBJ1-2, with TRBD1 as a possible D gene (5 bases). The CDR3 is made up of 14 amino acids. V dropped 2 bases and J dropped 5 bases, with 15 bases sitting between them. Germline V gene data show CDR1 as DFQATT and CDR2 as SNEGSKA (reference sequence). CDR3 DNA: TGCAGTGCTAGATTCTCGGGACGCGTTTATGGCTACACCTTC. Translation: CSARFSGRVYGYTF.

This clonotype is deemed medium-sized. The rearrangement links TRBV2 to TRBJ2-1, with a weak D call TRBD1 (6 bases). V lost 8 bases to trimming and J lost 7 bases, with 24 bases between them. The length of the CDR3 is 16 residues. The germline gives CDR1 SNHLY, CDR2 FYNNEI. Written as DNA, the CDR3 is TGTGCCAGCGGGGGCTTAAGCGACTTACACTCAAATGAGCAGTTCTTC. As protein: CASGGLSDLHSNEQFF.

This clonotype was found a few times. This rearrangement joins TRBV5-4 to TRBJ2-5, with D maybe TRBD1 (7 bases). The CDR3 has 15 amino acids. CDR1 and CDR2 (germline): SGHNT, YYREEE (reference sequence). Deletions cut 4 bases from V and 1 base from J, with 14 bases between. The CDR3 nucleotides are TGTGCCAGCAGCGCGGCGGGACAGCGCCAAGAGACCCAGTACTTC. Translated: CASSAAGQRQETQYF.

This clonotype appeared a single time. In nucleotides, the CDR3 is TGTGCCAGCAGCCCGAACTATAACACCGGGGAGCTGTTTTTT. Amino acid sequence: CASSPNYNTGELFF. This chain uses TRBV7-8 with TRBJ2-2; D gene unclear. Germline CDR1 and CDR2: SGHVS and FQNEAQ. Trimming pared 5 bases from V and 2 bases from J, leaving 9 bases between. This CDR3 has 14 residues. Combining the CDR3 with reference TRBV7-8 and TRBJ2-2 gives the whole variable domain GAGVSQSPRYKVAKRGQDVALRCDPISGHVSLFWYQQALGQGPEFLTYFQNEAQLDKSGLPSDRFFAERPEGSVSTLKIQRTQQEDSAVYLCASSPNYNTGELFFGEGSRLTVL.

This clonotype was recorded at least ten times. The rearrangement links TRBV19 to TRBJ2-1, with unresolved D. CDR1 is LNHDA and CDR2 is SQIVND in the germline V gene (reference sequence). Trimming shortened V by 7 bases and J by 3 bases, and 16 bases separated the two germline ends. CDR3 length equals 15 residues. In DNA form, the CDR3 reads TGTGCCAGTACCATGACTCGCGCTGACTACAATGAGCAGTTCTTC. This gives the protein CASTMTRADYNEQFF. Using reference TRBV19 and TRBJ2-1 for the parts outside the CDR3, the full variable domain is DGGITQSPKYLFRKEGQNVTLSCEQNLNHDAMYWYRQDPGQGLRLIYYSQIVNDFQKGDIAEGYSVSREKKESFPLTVTSAQKNPTAFYLCASTMTRADYNEQFFGPGTRLTVL.

This clonotype showed up many times. The chain carries TRBV12-3 or TRBV12-4 and TRBJ2-5, with TRBD2 matching 8 bases. The CDR3 sequence is 16 residues long. V was clipped by 6 bases and J by 5 bases; unmatched bases: 14. CDR3 bases: TGTGCCAGCAGCACCACGGTAGCGGGGATGGGGGAGACCCAGTACTTC. Encoded protein: CASSTTVAGMGETQYF.

The V and J genes are TRBV5-1 and TRBJ2-3; D is undetermined. The ends were cut back, 3 bases at V and 1 base at J, with 12 bases in the middle. Germline loops: CDR1 SGHRS, CDR2 YFSETQ. The CDR3 is made up of 15 amino acids. CDR3 bases: TGCGCCAGCAGCTCCAGCGACCGACGCACAGATACGCAGTATTTT. Its translation: CASSSSDRRTDTQYF. The full variable domain, with the rest looked up from reference TRBV5-1 and TRBJ2-3, is KAGVTQTPRYLIKTRGQQVTLSCSPISGHRSVSWYQQTPGQGLQFLFEYFSETQRNKGNFPGRFSGRQFSNSRSEMNVSTLELGDSALYLCASSSSDRRTDTQYFGPGTRLTVL.

Ten or more counts support this clonotype. The CDR3 bases are TGTGCCAGCAGTGGGACCTGGGGCACAGAAGCTTTCTTT. Protein sequence: CASSGTWGTEAFF. The chain carries TRBV12-3 or TRBV12-4 and TRBJ1-1; weak D call: TRBD1 (5 bases). The CDR3 totals 13 residues. V was clipped by 5 bases and J by 8 bases, with 15 bases between them.

This clonotype was recorded many times. The chain employs TRBV5-1 and TRBJ1-1; no definite D call. This CDR3 contains 14 residues. V lost 0 bases to trimming and J lost 2 bases, with 8 bases between them. CDR1 and CDR2 from the germline V gene are SGHRS and YFSETQ. CDR3 sequence: CASSLAGTNTEAFF. CDR3 DNA: TGCGCCAGCAGCTTGGCCGGTACTAACACTGAAGCTTTCTTT.

The sample holds a few counts of this clonotype. The chain employs TRBV4-1 and TRBJ1-4, with a tentative D call TRBD1 (5 bases). V lost 4 bases, J lost 8 bases, and 14 bases lay in between. The CDR3 has 14 amino acids. Germline CDR1 and CDR2: MGHRA and YSYEKL. CDR3 DNA sequence: TGCGCCAGCAGCCGAGTAAGGGGAGGCGAAAAACTGTTTTTT. Translation gives CASSRVRGGEKLFF.

This clonotype was counted at least ten times. The gene calls are TRBV5-4 and TRBJ1-1; weak D call: TRBD1 (6 bases). The CDR3 has 13 residues. The V end lost 9 bases, the J end lost 4 bases, and 16 bases lay between the germline ends. Germline V gene lookup returns CDR1 SGHNT and CDR2 YYREEE (reference sequence). The chain's CDR3 is CANRAQSGTEAFF. The CDR3 nucleotides are TGTGCCAACAGGGCCCAAAGCGGCACTGAAGCTTTCTTT. The whole variable domain, remainder taken from reference TRBV5-4 and TRBJ1-1, is ETGVTQSPTHLIKTRGQQVTLRCSSQSGHNTVSWYQQALGQGPQFIFQYYREEENGRGNFPPRFSGLQFPNYSSELNVNALELDDSALYLCANRAQSGTEAFFGQGTRLTVV.

The chain couples TRBV7-9 to TRBJ2-6, with D unclear. The CDR3 sequence is 15 residues long. From germline, CDR1 is SEHNR and CDR2 FQNEAQ (reference sequence). Between the trimmed V and J ends, which lost 1 base and 2 bases, there was a span of 6 bases. CDR3 nucleotides: TGTGCCAGCAGCTTAGTAGTGGCTGGGGCCAACGTCCTGACTTTC. This encodes CASSLVVAGANVLTF.

V gene TRBV27 combines with J gene TRBJ1-6, with D unresolved. Germline V gene sequence: CDR1 MNHEY, CDR2 SMNVEV (reference sequence). The CDR3 is 14 residues long. Trimming pared 3 bases from V and 6 bases from J, leaving 9 bases between. CDR3 sequence (DNA): TGTGCCAGCAGTTTGTGGAGGGCTAATTCACCCCTCCACTTT. It translates to CASSLWRANSPLHF.

The chain uses TRBV5-6 and TRBJ2-4, with 9 bases that match TRBD1. Per the germline V gene, CDR1 is SGHDT and CDR2 is YYEEEE. The V and J ends lost 4 bases and 7 bases, in that order; junction bases with no gene match: 6. The CDR3 has 14 amino acids. The CDR3 spells CASSRTGVENIQYF. The CDR3 DNA reads as TGTGCCAGCAGCCGGACAGGGGTGGAGAACATTCAGTACTTC.

This clonotype was recorded a few times. V and J are TRBV3-1 and TRBJ1-6, with D possibly being TRBD1 (6 bases). CDR1 is LGHDT, CDR2 YNNKEL, per germline (reference sequence). The CDR3 totals 14 residues. Trimming removed 4 bases at V and 5 bases at J, with 9 bases between. In DNA form, the CDR3 reads TGTGCCAGCAGCCCCCGACAGGATAATTCACCCCTCCACTTT. Its translation: CASSPRQDNSPLHF.

This clonotype was seen a single time. The genes are TRBV12-3 or TRBV12-4 and TRBJ2-4; possibly TRBD2 for D (6 bases). This CDR3 has 16 residues. V lost 3 bases to trimming and J lost 0 bases, with 12 bases between them. The CDR3 sequence is CASSFGVSGAKNIQYF. In DNA, the CDR3 is TGTGCCAGCAGTTTCGGGGTTAGCGGAGCCAAAAACATTCAGTACTTC.

The chain has TRBV24-1 and TRBJ2-5; D is unresolved. Germline V gives CDR1 KGHDR, CDR2 SFDVKD. V lost 12 bases and J 5 bases, leaving 15 bases between the germline ends. The CDR3 loop spans 12 amino acids. The CDR3 reads CAPDHAAETQYF. The CDR3 coding sequence is TGTGCCCCCGACCACGCGGCGGAGACCCAGTACTTC.

The V call is TRBV27, the J call TRBJ1-3; D not resolved. The V gene's germline CDR1 is MNHEY and CDR2 SMNVEV (reference sequence). CDR3 size: 18 residues. V gave up 4 bases and J gave up 2 bases, with 21 bases separating them. The CDR3 nucleotides read TGTGCCAGCAGTTCAGGCAGCGTTCACCCTCCCCCTGGAAACACCATATATTTT. Translation gives CASSSGSVHPPPGNTIYF.

This clonotype came up many times. This sequence joins TRBV7-9 and TRBJ1-3, with D unresolved. CDR1 and CDR2 from the germline V gene are SEHNR and FQNEAQ (reference sequence). The CDR3 covers 13 residues. V was trimmed by 5 bases and J by 4 bases, leaving 9 bases between them. CDR3 in DNA: TGTGCCAGCAGCCCCTTTTCCGGAAACACCATATATTTT. This encodes CASSPFSGNTIYF.